A single sample gave rise to the 30 T cell receptor beta chains below, sequenced in a study of cytomegalovirus exposure and HLA in healthy donors. This PCR relied on a set of 60 Vbeta primers and 13 Jbeta primers. Sequenced by immunoSEQ multiplex PCR; TCRdb stores in-frame clones only, minus some. The repertoire consists of over 150,000 clones, with roughly 85% occurring once and the leading ten covering 1.3%. Sample: PBMCs. The receptors stem from a woman aged 45-65 years in good health and CMV-seronegative.

The chain links TRBV5-1 to TRBJ2-7, with D tentatively TRBD1 (7 bases). V was clipped by 4 bases and J by 3 bases, with 11 bases between them. The germline V gene encodes CDR1 SGHRS and CDR2 YFSETQ. This CDR3 region has 13 residues. CDR3 amino acids: CASSAGQNYEQYF. CDR3 nucleotide sequence: TGCGCCAGCAGCGCGGGACAGAACTACGAGCAGTACTTC. Supplemented by reference TRBV5-1 and TRBJ2-7, the full variable domain reads KAGVTQTPRYLIKTRGQQVTLSCSPISGHRSVSWYQQTPGQGLQFLFEYFSETQRNKGNFPGRFSGRQFSNSRSEMNVSTLELGDSALYLCASSAGQNYEQYFGPGTRLTVT.

The rearrangement links TRBV19 to TRBJ2-2, with D tentatively TRBD1 (6 bases). CDR1 and CDR2 (germline): LNHDA, SQIVND (reference sequence). The CDR3 covers 13 residues. V lost 10 bases and J lost 4, with 13 bases in between. The CDR3 sequence is CAITGRSTGELFF. CDR3 nucleotides: TGTGCCATAACAGGGCGTAGCACCGGGGAGCTGTTTTTT.

The chain is built from TRBV15 and TRBJ2-3, with a tentative D call TRBD2 (6 bases). This CDR3 spans 14 amino acids. Trimming took 8 bases from V and 6 from J, leaving 18 bases between them. The germline CDR1 and CDR2 sequences are LNHNV and YYDKDF (reference sequence). The CDR3 here is CATGGDGAFDTQYF. CDR3 DNA: TGTGCCACCGGAGGGGACGGCGCGTTCGATACGCAGTATTTT.

The chain couples TRBV18 to TRBJ2-1, with 7 bases fitting TRBD1. The ends lost 3 bases at V and 4 bases at J; junction bases unmatched: 3. Germline values: CDR1 KGHSH, CDR2 LQKENI. This CDR3 comprises 14 residues. Here the CDR3 DNA reads TGTGCCAGCTCACCTGGACAGGAATACAATGAGCAGTTCTTC. Translated, it gives CASSPGQEYNEQFF. Filled out from reference TRBV18 and TRBJ2-1, the complete variable domain reads NAGVMQNPRHLVRRRGQEARLRCSPMKGHSHVYWYRQLPEEGLKFMVYLQKENIIDESGMPKERFSAEFPKEGPSILRIQQVVRGDSAAYFCASSPGQEYNEQFFGPGTRLTVL.

The rearrangement uses TRBV25-1 and TRBJ1-1; D remains unclear. Germline CDR1 reads MGHDK; CDR2 reads SYGVNS. This CDR3 has 12 residues. Trimming removed 2 bases at V and 10 bases at J, with 11 bases between. In DNA form, the CDR3 reads TGTGCCAGCAGTGAAAGGGCAGGAGGAGCTTTCTTT. This codes for CASSERAGGAFF.

The chain has TRBV6-1 and TRBJ1-5, with D possibly being TRBD1 (5 bases). This CDR3 spans 14 amino acids. CDR1 and CDR2 from the germline V gene are MNHNS and SASEGT. V lost 5 bases and J 4 bases, leaving 12 bases between the germline ends. CDR3 nucleotide sequence: TGTGCCAGCAGTTTTGACAGCCCTAATCAGCCCCAGCATTTT. This codes for CASSFDSPNQPQHF.

The V call is TRBV6-1, the J call TRBJ1-6; possible D gene TRBD1, 6 bases. The germline gives CDR1 MNHNS, CDR2 SASEGT. The CDR3 loop spans 17 amino acids. Trimming removed 2 bases from V and 7 bases from J, with 18 bases in between. This CDR3 is CASSEIYGDKVNSPLHF. CDR3 nucleotides: TGTGCCAGCAGTGAAATTTACGGGGACAAAGTCAATTCACCCCTCCACTTT.

The chain recombines TRBV14 with TRBJ2-3, with a tentative D call TRBD2 (6 bases). The CDR3 has 13 amino acids. V was clipped by 0 bases and J by 10 bases, with 11 bases between them. CDR1 and CDR2 from the germline V gene are SGHDN and FVKESK. This chain's CDR3 is CASSQDWDSAQYF. CDR3 bases: TGTGCCAGCAGCCAAGATTGGGACTCCGCGCAGTATTTT.

The V and J genes are TRBV28 and TRBJ2-7, with TRBD1 matching 11 bases. V lost 6 bases to trimming and J lost 3 bases; unmatched junction nucleotides: 7. Germline assignment: CDR1 MDHEN and CDR2 SYDVKM. CDR3 length: 15 amino acids. The CDR3 here is CASRRPGQGVYEQYF. The CDR3 DNA reads TGTGCCAGCAGGCGTCCGGGACAGGGGGTCTACGAGCAGTACTTC. The whole variable domain, filled in from reference TRBV28 and TRBJ2-7, reads DVKVTQSSRYLVKRTGEKVFLECVQDMDHENMFWYRQDPGLGLRLIYFSYDVKMKEKGDIPEGYSVSREKKERFSLILESASTNQTSMYLCASRRPGQGVYEQYFGPGTRLTVT.

The chain recombines TRBV5-1 with TRBJ2-5; possibly TRBD1 for D (5 bases). The CDR3 covers 14 residues. CDR1 is SGHRS, CDR2 YFSETQ, per germline. The ends were cut back, 0 bases at V and 2 bases at J, with 8 bases in the middle. This CDR3 reads CASSLVQGQETQYF. For the CDR3, the DNA is TGCGCCAGCAGCTTGGTGCAGGGACAAGAGACCCAGTACTTC.

This clone was found a few times. The chain couples TRBV6-5 to TRBJ2-7, with a possible D match to TRBD2 (5 bases). The CDR3 is 16 residues long. V lost 2 bases and J lost 0, with 14 bases in between. Germline V gene lookup returns CDR1 MNHEY and CDR2 SVGAGI. For the CDR3, the DNA is TGTGCCAGCAGTTACCGCTTAGGGAGAGGCTCCTACGAGCAGTACTTC. Its protein product is CASSYRLGRGSYEQYF.

This sequence joins TRBV27 and TRBJ2-6; weak D call: TRBD1 (7 bases). CDR1 is MNHEY and CDR2 is SMNVEV in the germline V gene (reference sequence). V lost 10 bases, J lost 1 base, and 26 bases lay in between. This CDR3 comprises 19 residues. The CDR3 bases are TGTGCCACCGGGGACAGAGGACTACCCGGAATATCTGGGGCCAACGTCCTGACTTTC. This gives the protein CATGDRGLPGISGANVLTF.

CDR3 residues: CASNPDSDRGEQYF. CDR3 in DNA: TGTGCCAGCAACCCAGACTCTGACCGGGGCGAGCAGTACTTC. This chain uses TRBV6-6 with TRBJ2-7; a possible D gene is TRBD2 (5 bases). Trimming cost V 7 bases and J 6 bases, with 19 bases left between them. The CDR3 runs to 14 residues. The germline CDR1 and CDR2 sequences are MNHNY and SVGAGI (reference sequence).

In its sample, this clone was seen a few times. V gene TRBV6-5 combines with J gene TRBJ1-1, with D possibly matching TRBD1 (5 bases). The V gene's germline CDR1 is MNHEY and CDR2 SVGAGI. V lost 2 bases and J lost 4, with 11 bases in between. The CDR3 is 14 residues long. The CDR3 DNA is TGTGCCAGCAGTTACATGGGGCTGGGCACTGAAGCTTTCTTT. Amino acid sequence: CASSYMGLGTEAFF.

This chain connects TRBV6-5 to TRBJ2-1, with a weak D call TRBD2 (7 bases). Germline lookup yields CDR1 MNHEY and CDR2 SVGAGI. This CDR3 spans 13 amino acids. V dropped 2 bases and J dropped 8 bases, with 10 bases sitting between them. The CDR3 spells CASSYGGGDEQFF. In DNA, the CDR3 is TGTGCCAGCAGTTACGGAGGGGGGGATGAGCAGTTCTTC.

This chain links TRBV7-9 with TRBJ2-7; a weak D match, TRBD2 (6 bases). V was cut by 1 base and J by 5 bases, with 12 bases left in between. Germline V gene lookup returns CDR1 SEHNR and CDR2 FQNEAQ (reference sequence). The CDR3 is made up of 14 amino acids. The CDR3 region is CASSLVGGGDEQYF. The DNA of the CDR3 is TGTGCCAGCAGCTTAGTGGGAGGTGGGGACGAGCAGTACTTC.

This chain connects TRBV25-1 to TRBJ1-4, with 9 positions matching TRBD1. Trimming removed 1 base from V and 7 bases from J; junction bases left unmatched: 4. CDR3 length: 15 residues. Germline CDR1 reads MGHDK; CDR2 reads SYGVNS. The CDR3 region has the DNA TGTGCCAGCAGTGAATCGGGGGACAGGGCTGAAAAACTGTTTTTT. This gives the protein CASSESGDRAEKLFF.

The rearrangement joins TRBV7-6 to TRBJ2-7; 7 bases map to TRBD2. The germline gives CDR1 SGHVS, CDR2 FNYEAQ. V trimming: 5 bases; J trimming: 2 bases; junction bases outside the gene matches: 9. The CDR3 consists of 15 residues. CDR3 in DNA: TGTGCCAGCAGCCCAGCGGGGACGCGGGCCTACGAGCAGTACTTC. Translating gives CASSPAGTRAYEQYF.

Regarding this clone: Other DNA sequences within the sample encode an identical CDR3. The V gene is TRBV2, the J gene TRBJ2-3, with 11 bases matching TRBD1. Germline V gene sequence: CDR1 SNHLY, CDR2 FYNNEI. J was trimmed by 3 bases and V by 4 bases; bases with no gene match: 6. This CDR3 spans 16 amino acids. CDR3 residues: CASSVPGTGGTDTQYF. The CDR3 DNA reads as TGTGCCAGCAGTGTTCCCGGGACAGGGGGGACAGATACGCAGTATTTT.

The gene calls are TRBV7-2 and TRBJ2-1; the match to TRBD2 covers 13 bases. The CDR3 extends over 16 amino acids. CDR1 is SGHTA and CDR2 is FQGNSA in the germline V gene. V dropped 5 bases and J dropped 9; count of bases not matched to a gene: 10. The CDR3 sequence: CASSPWTSGSMGEQFF. The CDR3 coding sequence is TGTGCCAGCAGCCCGTGGACTAGCGGGAGTATGGGTGAGCAGTTCTTC.

Only one count was recorded for this clone. The chain recombines TRBV14 with TRBJ2-1; 8 nucleotides align to TRBD2. The CDR3 has 15 residues. The germline CDR1 and CDR2 sequences are SGHDN and FVKESK. The J segment lost 0 bases and the V segment lost 8 bases, leaving 6 bases of the junction unmatched. The chain's CDR3 is CASRPGGVSYNEQFF. CDR3 nucleotides: TGTGCCAGCCGACCCGGGGGGGTCTCCTACAATGAGCAGTTCTTC.

The count of this clone is one. The chain has TRBV28 and TRBJ2-7; D is unclear. V was trimmed by 1 base and J by 3 bases, leaving 4 bases between them. The CDR3 extends over 12 amino acids. Germline V gene sequence: CDR1 MDHEN, CDR2 SYDVKM. The CDR3 DNA reads as TGTGCCAGCAGTTTATCCCTCTACGAGCAGTACTTC. Its protein is CASSLSLYEQYF. Full variable domain (remainder filled in from reference TRBV28 and TRBJ2-7): DVKVTQSSRYLVKRTGEKVFLECVQDMDHENMFWYRQDPGLGLRLIYFSYDVKMKEKGDIPEGYSVSREKKERFSLILESASTNQTSMYLCASSLSLYEQYFGPGTRLTVT.

The chain is built from TRBV5-1 and TRBJ2-7; the D gene is possibly TRBD2 (6 bases). Germline CDR1 is SGHRS and CDR2 is YFSETQ. CDR3 length: 16 amino acids. Trimming took 4 bases from V and 5 from J, leaving 22 bases between them. This CDR3 reads CASSPLPDYRGDEQYF. In nucleotides, the CDR3 is TGCGCCAGCAGCCCCTTACCGGACTACCGAGGAGACGAGCAGTACTTC.

The CDR3 bases are TGTGCCAGCAGTTTGGGCAGGAACACTGAAGCTTTCTTT. Protein sequence: CASSLGRNTEAFF. The chain joins TRBV27 to TRBJ1-1, with D hard to call. Germline CDR1 MNHEY, CDR2 SMNVEV (reference sequence). The CDR3 runs 13 residues. Trimming removed 3 bases from V and 1 base from J, with 6 bases in between.

The chain is built from TRBV9 and TRBJ2-1, with 7 bases matching TRBD2. Germline V gives CDR1 SGDLS, CDR2 YYNGEE. J was trimmed by 5 bases and V by 4 bases; bases with no gene match: 9. The CDR3 has 15 residues. CDR3 region: CASSHGLGVDNEQFF. The CDR3 nucleotides are TGTGCCAGCAGCCATGGACTAGGTGTCGACAATGAGCAGTTCTTC.

Comments on this clone: An end of the junction does not agree with germline; a read error may underlie this. This chain joins TRBV7-7 and TRBJ2-7; 10 nucleotides match TRBD1. Germline values: CDR1 SSHAT, CDR2 FNYEAQ (reference sequence). The CDR3 runs 17 residues. Written as DNA, the CDR3 is TGTGCTAGCAGTCCCAATCCGGGACAGGGGAACCCCTACGAGCAGTACTTC. It is translated as CASSPNPGQGNPYEQYF.

The J gene is TRBJ1-2, the V gene TRBV28; TRBD1 matches 7 bases. The CDR3 contains 14 residues. Unmatched junction bases numbered 11, after V lost 8 bases and J lost 5 bases. CDR1 is MDHEN, CDR2 SYDVKM, per germline. The CDR3 sequence is CASLGPGQPYGYTF. The DNA of the CDR3 is TGTGCCAGCCTTGGCCCGGGACAGCCATATGGCTACACCTTC.

This clone appeared a single time. V gene TRBV4-2 combines with J gene TRBJ2-1, with 10 nucleotides matching TRBD2. Trimming at V came to 0 bases and at J to 15 bases, leaving 14 bases not matched to a gene. CDR3 length: 16 amino acids. From germline, CDR1 is LGHNA and CDR2 YNFKEQ. The CDR3 nucleotides read TGTGCCAGCAGCCAAGAGTCCCTAGCGGGGGCCCGGGGGGGGTTCTTC. Protein product: CASSQESLAGARGGFF.

V usage is TRBV5-6 and J usage is TRBJ2-7; 10 bases map to TRBD1. CDR3 length: 15 residues. V shed 1 base, J shed 5 bases, and the junction held 6 bases outside the gene matches. Germline V gene data show CDR1 as SGHDT and CDR2 as YYEEEE. Here the CDR3 DNA reads TGTGCCAGCAGCTTGTCTGGGACAGGGGCCCACGAGCAGTACTTC. Amino acids: CASSLSGTGAHEQYF.

CDR3 sequence (DNA): TGTGCCAGCAGCGGCCTCGGACAGGGACGAGAGACCCAGTACTTC. Translating it yields CASSGLGQGRETQYF. The J gene is TRBJ2-5, the V gene TRBV7-9; the match to TRBD1 covers 8 bases. The CDR3 is 15 residues long. Germline lookup yields CDR1 SEHNR and CDR2 FQNEAQ (reference sequence). The trim removed 5 bases at V and 4 bases at J, leaving 9 bases unmatched. The whole variable domain, remainder taken from reference TRBV7-9 and TRBJ2-5, is DTGVSQNPRHKITKRGQNVTFRCDPISEHNRLYWYRQTLGQGPEFLTYFQNEAQLEKSRLLSDRFSAERPKGSFSTLEIQRTEQGDSAMYLCASSGLGQGRETQYFGPGTRLLVL.